The T cell receptor beta chain described here comes from a study of Ad26.COV2.S vaccination and SARS-CoV-2 variants. Background on the study: By the intramuscular route, Ad26.COV2.S was given once, or twice 56 days apart. Study findings and constraints: The placebo group had lower spike-specific TCR breadth than the vaccine recipients did.

This clone showed up just once. Antigen: not known. TCRdb keeps only in-frame clones here, not all; method: immunoSEQ multiplex PCR. The sample lists 300,000 to 400,000 clones, around nine tenths occurring once. The treatment here: 19 received Ad26.COV2.S at low or high dose, single or two shots; 5 received placebo; per-sample allocation not given. Vaccine and placebo recipients were sampled on day 63 after the first injection. The clonotype comes from a person aged 18-60 years who received the Ad26.COV2.S COVID-19 vaccine or a placebo. Sequences were derived from peripheral blood, sampled in a trial of Ad26.COV2.S vaccine versus placebo.

The CDR3 DNA sequence: TGCAGCGTTGGGCAGTCTTGGGGGGCGGGCCTGACTTTC. Residues: CSVGQSWGAGLTF. V is TRBV29-1 and J is TRBJ2-6, with D possibly being TRBD1 or TRBD2 (6 bases each). Germline V lookup: CDR1 SQVTM, CDR2 ANQGSEA. Trimming took off 4 bases at V and 15 bases at J, with 19 bases between the two ends. The CDR3 covers 13 residues.